This entry features one TCR beta chain sequence. Its antigen is unknown. The sample belongs to a study of shared clonotypes between healthy human individuals. The study, taken as a whole, reports: Generation probability values for non-shared clonotypes were lower than those for clonotypes shared by all four donors. Larger estimated richness was generally recorded for naive subsets relative to memory subsets.

The V gene's germline CDR1 is SQVTM and CDR2 ANQGSEA. This CDR3 is 13 amino acids long. V was clipped by 7 bases and J by 2 bases, with 15 bases between them. Deep level was the assay's run setting. Over several immunoSEQ plates, each subset's genomic DNA was distributed in even portions. Generated by immunoSEQ multiplex PCR, the TCRdb table keeps only in-frame clones and is missing some. The sample contains approximately 1.5 million clones, around 98.5% of which appear only once. The receptor was isolated from a man aged 25-45 years in good health. This chain links TRBV29-1 with TRBJ2-7; unclear D gene. Sequencing was performed on naive CD4+ T cells sorted from blood. Subset defined: CD45RA+ positively selected. This chain's CDR3 is CSAEILGTYEQYF. The CDR3, as DNA: TGCAGCGCTGAGATTCTAGGGACCTACGAGCAGTACTTC.